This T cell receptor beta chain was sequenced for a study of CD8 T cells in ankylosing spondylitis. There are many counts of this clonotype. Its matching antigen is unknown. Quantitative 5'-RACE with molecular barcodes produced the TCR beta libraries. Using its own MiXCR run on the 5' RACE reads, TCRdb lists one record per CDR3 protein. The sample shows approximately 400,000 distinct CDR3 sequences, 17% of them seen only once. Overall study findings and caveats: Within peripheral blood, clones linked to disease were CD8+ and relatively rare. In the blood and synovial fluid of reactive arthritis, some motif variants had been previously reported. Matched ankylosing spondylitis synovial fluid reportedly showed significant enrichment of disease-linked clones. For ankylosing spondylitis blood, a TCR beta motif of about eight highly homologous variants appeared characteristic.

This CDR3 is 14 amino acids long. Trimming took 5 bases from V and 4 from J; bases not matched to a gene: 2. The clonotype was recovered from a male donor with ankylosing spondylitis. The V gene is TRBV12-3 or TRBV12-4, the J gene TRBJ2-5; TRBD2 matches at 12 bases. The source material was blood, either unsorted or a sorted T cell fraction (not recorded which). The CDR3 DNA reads TGTGCCAGCAGTGCGACTAGCGGGAGAGAGACCCAGTACTTC. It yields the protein CASSATSGRETQYF.